Below are 31 T cell receptor beta chains sequenced from a single sample in a study of cytomegalovirus exposure and HLA in healthy donors. Both 60 Vbeta primers and 13 Jbeta primers went into the PCR. Profiling relied on immunoSEQ multiplex PCR, and the TCRdb table lists in-frame clones only, not all of them. The sample holds approximately 100,000 clones, 81% seen once. Material for sequencing was PBMCs. The receptors stem from a woman aged 30 to 39 in good health and CMV-seronegative.

CDR3: CASSFDLTGVDEAFF. The CDR3 DNA sequence: TGTGCCAGCAGCTTCGACCTGACAGGGGTAGATGAAGCTTTCTTT. J is TRBJ1-1 and V is TRBV5-6; 8 bases are shared with TRBD1. Germline-derived CDR1 and CDR2 are SGHDT and YYEEEE. V was clipped by 2 bases and J by 7 bases; unmatched bases: 10. CDR3 size: 15 residues. The full variable domain, its missing parts supplied by reference TRBV5-6 and TRBJ1-1, is DAGVTQSPTHLIKTRGQQVTLRCSPKSGHDTVSWYQQALGQGPQFIFQYYEEEERQRGNFPDRFSGHQFPNYSSELNVNALLLGDSALYLCASSFDLTGVDEAFFGQGTRLTVV.

The V gene is TRBV5-1, the J gene TRBJ2-1; 10 positions match TRBD2. V was pared by 0 bases and J by 9 bases, with 6 bases of the junction left unmatched. Germline V gives CDR1 SGHRS, CDR2 YFSETQ. The CDR3 is 15 residues long. CDR3 loop: CASSLEASGRTEQFF. CDR3 nucleotides: TGCGCCAGCAGCTTGGAGGCTAGCGGGAGAACTGAGCAGTTCTTC. The variable domain in full, completed from reference TRBV5-1 and TRBJ2-1, reads KAGVTQTPRYLIKTRGQQVTLSCSPISGHRSVSWYQQTPGQGLQFLFEYFSETQRNKGNFPGRFSGRQFSNSRSEMNVSTLELGDSALYLCASSLEASGRTEQFFGPGTRLTVL.

V is TRBV30 and J is TRBJ1-5; 7 bases agree with TRBD1. V was clipped by 2 bases and J by 4 bases; unmatched bases: 2. The CDR3 is 13 residues long. Germline V gene sequence: CDR1 GTSNPN, CDR2 SVGIG (reference sequence). The CDR3: CAWSLTGNQPQHF. The CDR3 DNA follows: TGTGCCTGGAGTTTGACAGGGAATCAGCCCCAGCATTTT.

The chain carries TRBV7-6 and TRBJ2-7; 8 nucleotides align to TRBD1. Germline-derived CDR1 and CDR2 are SGHVS and FNYEAQ. This CDR3 has 16 residues. V shed 2 bases, J shed 5 bases, and the junction held 11 bases outside the gene matches. This CDR3 reads CASSLSARGLDNEQYF. The CDR3 DNA is TGTGCCAGCAGCTTAAGTGCCAGGGGGCTGGATAACGAGCAGTACTTC.

The chain employs TRBV12-5 and TRBJ2-1; D is perhaps TRBD2 (5 bases). V dropped 1 base and J dropped 1 base, with 14 bases sitting between them. This CDR3 contains 17 residues. Per the germline V gene, CDR1 is LGHNT and CDR2 is FRNRAP. The CDR3 DNA reads as TGTGCTAGTGGTTTGGGGGGTACTGGCGGGTCCTACAATGAGCAGTTCTTC. Protein: CASGLGGTGGSYNEQFF.

Regarding this clone: Other DNA sequences in the same sample also yield this CDR3. V usage is TRBV19 and J usage is TRBJ1-1; unclear D gene. CDR3 length: 14 amino acids. V gave up 10 bases and J gave up 0 bases, with 15 bases separating them. The germline V gene encodes CDR1 LNHDA and CDR2 SQIVND (reference sequence). The CDR3 bases are TGTGCCACCATTAAGAGGGATGTGAACACTGAAGCTTTCTTT. It specifies CATIKRDVNTEAFF.

The CDR3 DNA is TGTGCCAGTAGGGGTAGCGGGAGCTCCTACAATGAGCAGTTCTTC. This encodes CASRGSGSSYNEQFF. The chain combines TRBV19 with TRBJ2-1; 9 bases agree with TRBD2. Trimming at V came to 6 bases and at J to 0 bases, leaving 3 bases not matched to a gene. Germline V gene lookup returns CDR1 LNHDA and CDR2 SQIVND (reference sequence). The CDR3 extends over 15 amino acids.

J is TRBJ2-5 and V is TRBV28; D might be TRBD1 (5 bases). The CDR3 is 15 amino acids. V shed 4 bases and J shed 5 bases, with 17 bases lying between them. The germline V gene has CDR1 MDHEN and CDR2 SYDVKM. CDR3 coding DNA: TGTGCCAGCAGTTCCCCAGGGTTAATGGCGGAGACCCAGTACTTC. Its protein is CASSSPGLMAETQYF. The variable domain in full, with the rest retrieved from reference TRBV28 and TRBJ2-5, is DVKVTQSSRYLVKRTGEKVFLECVQDMDHENMFWYRQDPGLGLRLIYFSYDVKMKEKGDIPEGYSVSREKKERFSLILESASTNQTSMYLCASSSPGLMAETQYFGPGTRLLVL.

The chain is built from TRBV28 and TRBJ2-5, with D tentatively TRBD1 (6 bases). The J call could be wrong; TRBJ2-7 is a better fit for the DNA end. Germline loops: CDR1 MDHEN, CDR2 SYDVKM. The CDR3 contains 15 residues. CDR3 nucleotide sequence: TGTGCCAGCAGTTTATCCGCCCGAGGGGGTACCGAGCAGTACTTC. Translation gives CASSLSARGGTEQYF.

The CDR3 loop reads CASSFHRDRVTSGTYNEQFF. In DNA form, the CDR3 reads TGTGCCAGCAGCTTCCACCGGGACAGGGTGACTAGCGGGACCTACAATGAGCAGTTCTTC. V gene TRBV7-8 combines with J gene TRBJ2-1, with TRBD2 matching 11 bases. The J segment lost 2 bases and the V segment lost 3 bases, leaving 15 bases of the junction unmatched. This CDR3 is built from 20 residues. In germline, CDR1 is SGHVS, CDR2 FQNEAQ.

The chain has TRBV7-9 and TRBJ2-2; TRBD1 might be the D (6 bases). CDR1 is SEHNR, CDR2 FQNEAQ, per germline (reference sequence). The V gene lost 5 bases and the J gene lost 5 bases, with 9 bases spanning the gap. The CDR3 is 13 residues long. The CDR3 is CASSPRGTGELFF. The CDR3 DNA sequence: TGTGCCAGCAGCCCCAGGGGAACCGGGGAGCTGTTTTTT.

The chain joins TRBV6-5 to TRBJ2-7, with 9 bases that match TRBD2. Germline CDR1 and CDR2: MNHEY and SVGAGI. The trim removed 6 bases at V and 2 bases at J, leaving 2 bases unmatched. The CDR3 totals 13 residues. The CDR3 protein is CASRRGRAYEQYF. The CDR3 DNA sequence: TGTGCCAGCAGGCGCGGGAGGGCCTACGAGCAGTACTTC.

The V gene is TRBV28, the J gene TRBJ2-1; TRBD2 agrees at 10 bases. The CDR3 totals 14 residues. The ends lost 7 bases at V and 6 bases at J; junction bases unmatched: 6. Germline CDR1 and CDR2: MDHEN and SYDVKM. In nucleotides, the CDR3 is TGTGCCAGCATGGGAAGCGGGAGGGCCAATGAGCAGTTCTTC. It yields the protein CASMGSGRANEQFF. Combining the CDR3 with reference TRBV28 and TRBJ2-1 gives the whole variable domain DVKVTQSSRYLVKRTGEKVFLECVQDMDHENMFWYRQDPGLGLRLIYFSYDVKMKEKGDIPEGYSVSREKKERFSLILESASTNQTSMYLCASMGSGRANEQFFGPGTRLTVL.

The chain recombines TRBV5-1 with TRBJ2-7; 7 bases line up with TRBD2. Trimming took 0 bases from V and 0 from J; bases not matched to a gene: 9. The CDR3 sequence is 17 residues long. Germline-derived CDR1 and CDR2 are SGHRS and YFSETQ. CDR3: CASSLVGTTTNSYEQYF. The CDR3 DNA reads as TGCGCCAGCAGCTTGGTGGGGACTACCACAAACTCCTACGAGCAGTACTTC.

The rearrangement links TRBV28 to TRBJ1-5, with a tentative D call TRBD1 (5 bases). The V end was cut by 1 base, the J end by 2 bases, with 15 bases between. Germline CDR1 and CDR2: MDHEN and SYDVKM. The CDR3 totals 17 residues. DNA for the CDR3: TGTGCCAGCAGTTTATTATTTACGGGGGTAGGCAATCAGCCCCAGCATTTT. This sequence encodes CASSLLFTGVGNQPQHF. Together with reference TRBV28 and TRBJ1-5, the CDR3 gives the full variable domain: DVKVTQSSRYLVKRTGEKVFLECVQDMDHENMFWYRQDPGLGLRLIYFSYDVKMKEKGDIPEGYSVSREKKERFSLILESASTNQTSMYLCASSLLFTGVGNQPQHFGDGTRLSIL.

The genes are TRBV10-3 and TRBJ1-2; 12 bases line up with TRBD1. The CDR3 is made up of 18 amino acids. The junction had 8 bases not matched to a gene; V was cut back by 3 bases and J by 0 bases. The V gene's germline CDR1 is ENHRY and CDR2 SYGVKD. CDR3 nucleotide sequence: TGTGCCATCAGTGATTCCGGGACAGGGGGCGTTCCTAACTATGGCTACACCTTC. Encoded protein: CAISDSGTGGVPNYGYTF.

Note on this clone: Its ends do not fully match the called genes, so a read error is possible. This sequence joins TRBV19 and TRBJ1-1; possible D gene TRBD1, 5 bases. CDR3 length: 16 residues. Germline-derived CDR1 and CDR2 are LNHDA and SQIVND (reference sequence). The CDR3 coding sequence is TGTGCCAGTAGTCCCAAGGGGCAGATGATGAATACTGAAGCTTTCTTT. Encoded protein: CASSPKGQMMNTEAFF.

The chain has TRBV30 and TRBJ1-2; D not certain. V lost 2 bases to trimming and J lost 0 bases, with 10 bases between them. Germline V gene sequence: CDR1 GTSNPN, CDR2 SVGIG (reference sequence). The CDR3 covers 14 residues. CDR3 bases: TGTGCCTGGAGTCCGACACTAGCTAACTATGGCTACACCTTC. The encoded protein is CAWSPTLANYGYTF.

This chain links TRBV5-1 with TRBJ2-7, with TRBD2 matching 9 bases. Germline-derived CDR1 and CDR2 are SGHRS and YFSETQ. V lost 4 bases and J lost 3; bases outside the gene matches: 8. This CDR3 region has 15 residues. In nucleotides, the CDR3 is TGCGCCAGCAGCATCGTGGGGACTAGCCTCTACGAGCAGTACTTC. Protein product: CASSIVGTSLYEQYF.

The chain couples TRBV11-2 to TRBJ2-1; maybe TRBD1 (6 bases). This CDR3 has 16 residues. The germline gives CDR1 SGHAT, CDR2 FQNNGV. Trimming took 1 base from V and 0 from J, leaving 10 bases between them. The CDR3: CASSLVPGVSYNEQFF. The CDR3 DNA sequence: TGTGCCAGCAGCTTAGTCCCAGGGGTCTCCTACAATGAGCAGTTCTTC. The whole variable domain, remainder taken from reference TRBV11-2 and TRBJ2-1, is EAGVAQSPRYKIIEKRQSVAFWCNPISGHATLYWYQQILGQGPKLLIQFQNNGVVDDSQLPKDRFSAERLKGVDSTLKIQPAKLEDSAVYLCASSLVPGVSYNEQFFGPGTRLTVL.

The chain recombines TRBV6-5 with TRBJ1-4, with D perhaps TRBD1 (6 bases). V was cut by 7 bases and J by 8 bases, with 17 bases left in between. CDR3 size: 14 residues. Germline CDR1 MNHEY, CDR2 SVGAGI. In DNA, the CDR3 is TGTGCCAGCACCGAACCAGGGGACGTGGAAAAACTGTTTTTT. As protein: CASTEPGDVEKLFF.

The genes are TRBV30 and TRBJ2-3, with D unresolved. The germline V gene encodes CDR1 GTSNPN and CDR2 SVGIG (reference sequence). Trimming removed 0 bases at V and 10 bases at J, with 17 bases between. CDR3 length: 14 amino acids. CDR3 in DNA: TGTGCCTGGAGTGTAATGGGTCTTGGAGCTCCGCAGTATTTT. Amino acid sequence: CAWSVMGLGAPQYF.

V and J are TRBV12-5 and TRBJ2-2; 9 bases map to TRBD2. This CDR3 has 15 amino acids. V trimming: 3 bases; J trimming: 4 bases; junction bases outside the gene matches: 3. Germline V lookup: CDR1 LGHNT, CDR2 FRNRAP. The chain's CDR3 is CASGLVAGVTGELFF. CDR3 DNA sequence: TGTGCTAGTGGTTTAGTAGCGGGAGTCACCGGGGAGCTGTTTTTT.

The chain links TRBV4-2 to TRBJ2-7, with TRBD1 matching 8 bases. There are 22 residues in the CDR3. Germline V gives CDR1 LGHNA, CDR2 YNFKEQ. Trimming at V came to 1 base and at J to 4 bases, leaving 27 bases not matched to a gene. For the CDR3, the DNA is TGTGCCAGCAGCCAAGGAACTAGACAGGGGTCTCCTTTTAATGTTCCCCCATACGAGCAGTACTTC. Its translation: CASSQGTRQGSPFNVPPYEQYF.

The sample holds a few counts of this clone. The chain couples TRBV27 to TRBJ1-1; the D gene is possibly TRBD1 (6 bases). Per germline, CDR1 MNHEY and CDR2 SMNVEV (reference sequence). The V end lost 3 bases, the J end lost 5 bases, and 13 bases lay between the germline ends. CDR3 length equals 14 residues. The CDR3 nucleotides read TGTGCCAGCAGTTTGCAGGGGCCGGTAACTGAAGCTTTCTTT. Its protein is CASSLQGPVTEAFF.

The chain carries TRBV27 and TRBJ2-1, with D tentatively TRBD1 (5 bases). The CDR3 is 16 residues long. Germline CDR1 is MNHEY and CDR2 is SMNVEV (reference sequence). The V end was cut by 4 bases, the J end by 5 bases, with 18 bases between. CDR3 nucleotide sequence: TGTGCCAGCAGTTCCCCCGGTGGGGCAGTGGACAATGAGCAGTTCTTC. It encodes CASSSPGGAVDNEQFF.

The chain joins TRBV21-1 to TRBJ2-7; the D call TRBD2 from the table was never checked on the DNA. TRBV21-1 is noted as a pseudogene. CDR3 size: 15 residues. The CDR3 reads CASSPPVGTTYEQYF. Here the CDR3 DNA reads TGTGCCAGCAGCCCGCCGGTGGGGACTACCTACGAGCAGTACTTC.

The CDR3 sequence is CASWISGSDTGELFF. The CDR3 coding sequence is TGTGCCAGTTGGATAAGCGGGAGTGACACCGGGGAGCTGTTTTTT. The chain joins TRBV6-6 to TRBJ2-2; TRBD2 matches 8 bases. The germline CDR1 and CDR2 sequences are MNHNY and SVGAGI (reference sequence). The CDR3 spans 15 residues. Trimming cost V 9 bases and J 3 bases; bases outside gene matches: 9.

The genes are TRBV19 and TRBJ2-3; TRBD2 matches 7 bases. Germline V CDR1 and CDR2: LNHDA, SQIVND (reference sequence). The length of the CDR3 is 14 residues. V lost 7 bases to trimming and J lost 2 bases; unmatched junction nucleotides: 6. CDR3 bases: TGTGCCAGTACCGGCGGGAGCCACACAGATACGCAGTATTTT. It translates to CASTGGSHTDTQYF.

This rearrangement joins TRBV2 to TRBJ1-2; 8 bases line up with TRBD1. This CDR3 region has 14 residues. Germline-derived CDR1 and CDR2 are SNHLY and FYNNEI. The ends lost 10 bases at V and 5 bases at J; junction bases unmatched: 12. The CDR3 loop is CATQVGTGGYGYTF. The CDR3 bases are TGTGCCACCCAAGTCGGCACAGGGGGATATGGCTACACCTTC.

The V call is TRBV11-1, the J call TRBJ1-1, with 10 bases lining up with TRBD1. The CDR3 runs to 15 residues. Germline CDR1 reads SGHAT; CDR2 reads FQDESV (reference sequence). The V gene end was trimmed by 8 bases and the J gene end by 3 bases; junction bases not matched to a gene: 9. CDR3 residues: CASDGPGQGDTEAFF. CDR3 coding DNA: TGTGCCAGCGACGGCCCTGGACAGGGGGACACTGAAGCTTTCTTT.